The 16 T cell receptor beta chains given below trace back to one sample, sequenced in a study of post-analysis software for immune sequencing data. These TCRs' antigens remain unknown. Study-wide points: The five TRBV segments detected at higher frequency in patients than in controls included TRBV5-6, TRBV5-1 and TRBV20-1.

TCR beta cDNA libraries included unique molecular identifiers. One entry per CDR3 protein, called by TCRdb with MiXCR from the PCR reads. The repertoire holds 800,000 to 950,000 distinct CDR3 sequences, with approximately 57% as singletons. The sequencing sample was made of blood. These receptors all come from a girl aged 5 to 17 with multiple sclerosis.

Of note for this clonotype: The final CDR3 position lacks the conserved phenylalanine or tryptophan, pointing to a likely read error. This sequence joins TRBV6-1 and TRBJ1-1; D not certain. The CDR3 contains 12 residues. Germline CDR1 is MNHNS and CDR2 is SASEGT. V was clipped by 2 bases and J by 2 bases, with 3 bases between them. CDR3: CASSEFNTEAFI. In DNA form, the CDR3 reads TGTGCCAGCAGTGAATTTAACACTGAAGCTTTCATT.

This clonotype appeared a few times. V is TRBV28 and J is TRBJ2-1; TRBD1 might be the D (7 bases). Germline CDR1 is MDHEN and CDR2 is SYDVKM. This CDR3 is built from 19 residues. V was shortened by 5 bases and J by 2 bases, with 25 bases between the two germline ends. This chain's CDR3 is CASSPRQGSSVGTYNEQFF. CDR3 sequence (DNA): TGTGCCAGCAGTCCGCGACAGGGCTCTAGCGTTGGGACCTACAATGAGCAGTTCTTC.

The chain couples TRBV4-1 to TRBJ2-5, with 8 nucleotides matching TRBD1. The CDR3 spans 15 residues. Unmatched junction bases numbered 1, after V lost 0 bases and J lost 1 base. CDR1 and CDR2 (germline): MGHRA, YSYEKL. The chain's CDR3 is CASSQEDRAQETQYF. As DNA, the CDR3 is TGCGCCAGCAGCCAAGAGGACAGGGCCCAAGAGACCCAGTACTTC.

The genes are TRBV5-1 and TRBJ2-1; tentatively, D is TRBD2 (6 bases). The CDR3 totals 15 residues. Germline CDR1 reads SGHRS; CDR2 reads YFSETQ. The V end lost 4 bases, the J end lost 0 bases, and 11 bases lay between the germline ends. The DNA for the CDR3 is TGCGCCAGCAGCAAGGACGGGAGCTCCTACAATGAGCAGTTCTTC. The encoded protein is CASSKDGSSYNEQFF. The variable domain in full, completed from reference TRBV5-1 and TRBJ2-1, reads KAGVTQTPRYLIKTRGQQVTLSCSPISGHRSVSWYQQTPGQGLQFLFEYFSETQRNKGNFPGRFSGRQFSNSRSEMNVSTLELGDSALYLCASSKDGSSYNEQFFGPGTRLTVL.

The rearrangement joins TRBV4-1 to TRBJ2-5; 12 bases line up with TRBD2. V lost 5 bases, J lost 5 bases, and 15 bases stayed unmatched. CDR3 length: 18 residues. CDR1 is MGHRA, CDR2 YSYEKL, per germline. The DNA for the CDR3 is TGCGCCAGCAGCTTCCCCCCCGGGTCTCTAGCGGGGGGGGAGACCCAGTACTTC. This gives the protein CASSFPPGSLAGGETQYF.

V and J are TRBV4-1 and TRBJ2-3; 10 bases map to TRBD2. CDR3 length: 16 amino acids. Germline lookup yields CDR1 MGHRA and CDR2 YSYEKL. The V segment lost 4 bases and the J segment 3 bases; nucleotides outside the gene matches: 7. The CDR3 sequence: CASSLPGLASTDTQYF. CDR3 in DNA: TGCGCCAGCAGCCTACCGGGACTAGCGTCGACAGATACGCAGTATTTT.

Here the CDR3 DNA reads TGCGCCAGCACCCAACCGAGGACTAGCGGGGATTTGGCTTACAATGAGCAGTTCTTC. Its translation: CASTQPRTSGDLAYNEQFF. The V and J genes are TRBV5-1 and TRBJ2-1; 12 nucleotides align to TRBD2. The CDR3 spans 19 residues. The V gene's germline CDR1 is SGHRS and CDR2 YFSETQ. V was pared by 6 bases and J by 4 bases, with 17 bases of the junction left unmatched. Using reference TRBV5-1 and TRBJ2-1 for the parts outside the CDR3, the full variable domain is KAGVTQTPRYLIKTRGQQVTLSCSPISGHRSVSWYQQTPGQGLQFLFEYFSETQRNKGNFPGRFSGRQFSNSRSEMNVSTLELGDSALYLCASTQPRTSGDLAYNEQFFGPGTRLTVL.

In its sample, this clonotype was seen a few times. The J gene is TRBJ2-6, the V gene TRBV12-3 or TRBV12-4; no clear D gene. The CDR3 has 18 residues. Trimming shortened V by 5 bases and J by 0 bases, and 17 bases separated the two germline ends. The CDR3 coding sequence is TGTGCCAGCAGTCCGAACCGTGGGCCAGGCTCTGGGGCCAACGTCCTGACTTTC. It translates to CASSPNRGPGSGANVLTF.

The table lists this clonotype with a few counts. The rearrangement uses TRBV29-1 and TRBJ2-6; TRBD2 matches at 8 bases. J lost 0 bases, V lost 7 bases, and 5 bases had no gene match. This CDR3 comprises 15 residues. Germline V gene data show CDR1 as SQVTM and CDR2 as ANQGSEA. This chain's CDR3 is CSAGGDTSGANVLTF. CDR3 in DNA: TGCAGCGCCGGGGGGGATACCTCTGGGGCCAACGTCCTGACTTTC.

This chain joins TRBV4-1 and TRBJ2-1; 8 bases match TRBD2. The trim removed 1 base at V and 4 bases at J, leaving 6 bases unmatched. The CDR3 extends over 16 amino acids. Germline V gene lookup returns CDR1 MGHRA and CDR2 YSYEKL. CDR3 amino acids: CASSQVVQRGYNEQFF. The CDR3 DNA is TGCGCCAGCAGCCAAGTAGTCCAGCGGGGGTACAATGAGCAGTTCTTC.

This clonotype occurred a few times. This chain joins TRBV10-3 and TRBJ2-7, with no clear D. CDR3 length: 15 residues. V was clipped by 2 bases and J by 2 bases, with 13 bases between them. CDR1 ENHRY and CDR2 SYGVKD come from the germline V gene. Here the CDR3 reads CAISEGLRATYEQYF. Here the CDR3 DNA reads TGTGCCATCAGTGAGGGGCTAAGGGCTACCTACGAGCAGTACTTC.

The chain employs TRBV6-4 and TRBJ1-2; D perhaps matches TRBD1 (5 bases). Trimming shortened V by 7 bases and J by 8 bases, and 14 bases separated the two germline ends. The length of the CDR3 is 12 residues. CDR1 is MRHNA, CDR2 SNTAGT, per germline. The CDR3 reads CASTRTTGGYTF. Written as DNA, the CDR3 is TGTGCCAGCACCAGGACAACGGGGGGCTACACCTTC.

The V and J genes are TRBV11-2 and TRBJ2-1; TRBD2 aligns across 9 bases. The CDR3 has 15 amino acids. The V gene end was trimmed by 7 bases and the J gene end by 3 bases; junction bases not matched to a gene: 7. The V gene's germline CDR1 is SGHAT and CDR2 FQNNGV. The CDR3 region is CASNWLAGSYNEQFF. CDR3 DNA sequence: TGTGCCAGCAATTGGCTAGCGGGGAGCTACAATGAGCAGTTCTTC.

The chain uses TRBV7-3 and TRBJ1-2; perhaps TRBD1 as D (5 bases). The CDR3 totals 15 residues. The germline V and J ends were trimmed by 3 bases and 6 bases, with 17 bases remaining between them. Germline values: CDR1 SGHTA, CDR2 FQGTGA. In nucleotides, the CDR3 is TGTGCCAGCAGCTTCTTAGGGGCGCCTCCCGATGGCTACACCTTC. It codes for CASSFLGAPPDGYTF.

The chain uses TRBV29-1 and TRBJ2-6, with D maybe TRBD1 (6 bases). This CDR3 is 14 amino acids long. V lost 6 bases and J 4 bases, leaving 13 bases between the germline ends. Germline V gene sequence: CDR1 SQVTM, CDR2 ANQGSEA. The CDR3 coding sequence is TGCAGCGTGCAACAGGGTCCGGGGGCCAACGTCCTGACTTTC. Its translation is CSVQQGPGANVLTF.

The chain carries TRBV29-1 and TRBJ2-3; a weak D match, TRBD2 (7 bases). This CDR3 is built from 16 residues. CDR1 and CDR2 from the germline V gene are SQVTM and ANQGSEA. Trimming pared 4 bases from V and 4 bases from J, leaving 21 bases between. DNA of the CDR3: TGCAGCGTTGTTGTTTTCTGGGGGGGGCCCTCAGATACGCAGTATTTT. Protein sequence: CSVVVFWGGPSDTQYF.